This paragraph covers one T cell receptor beta chain sequence. The sample belongs to a study of shared T cell receptors in the human thymus. Some clones are missing from TCRdb's copy, which holds only in-frame ones; the method was immunoSEQ multiplex PCR. The table lists about 660,000 clones, roughly 90% of them singletons, with 0.0095% to 0.011% in the top ten. CDR3 size: 13 residues. Germline CDR1 is MNHEY and CDR2 is SVGAGI. Trimming took off 6 bases at V and 2 bases at J, with 8 bases between the two ends. This same sample was also part of a study on human thymus T cells. That paper states: Surgeons resected thymus tissue during corrective heart surgery.

The receptor was derived from a boy younger than two with a congenital heart defect. The J gene is TRBJ1-5, the V gene TRBV6-5; a weak D match, TRBD1 (5 bases). The source material was thymocytes. The CDR3: CASSIRGNQPQHF. The CDR3 bases are TGTGCCAGCAGCATCAGGGGCAATCAGCCCCAGCATTTT.